Listed below are T cell receptor beta chains from one sample, sequenced in a study of shared clonotypes between healthy human individuals. The assay was immunoSEQ multiplex PCR, and TCRdb's table has in-frame clones only and misses some. The data contain some 660,000 clones, 73% of them singletons. The sequenced sample consisted of memory CD4+ T cells sorted from blood. These TCRs come from a woman aged 25 to 39 in good health. Both conserved end residues are part of each CDR3. Some rows have no size entry. The others give once, few or many, or a class for an expanded clone.

V	J	size	CDR3
TRBV29-1	TRBJ1-5	few	CSVFEGRGSNQPQHF
TRBV19	TRBJ2-3	NA	CASSTGTSRHTDTQYF
TRBV7-8	TRBJ2-7	once	CASSLRGEQYF
TRBV4-1	TRBJ2-1	NA	CASSQDSRGRGAEQFF
TRBV4-1	TRBJ2-1	NA	CASSQEGASGSNEQFF
TRBV28	TRBJ2-7	NA	CASSSLTDEQYF
TRBV6-5	TRBJ1-1	NA	CASRDLKQYTEAFF
TRBV11-2	TRBJ1-6	NA	CASAAELYNSPLHF
TRBV5-1	TRBJ2-2	NA	CASSLAPSGSGGELFF
TRBV11-2	TRBJ1-4	NA	CASSEDRVKLFF
TRBV15	TRBJ2-1	NA	CATSSGGTKKIHNEQFF
TRBV5-6	TRBJ2-5	few	CASSRAGRFQETQYF
TRBV4-2	TRBJ2-7	NA	CASSPDASGSLASTYEQYF
TRBV28	TRBJ1-2	few	CASSRGVGSYTF
TRBV5-1	TRBJ2-5	NA	CASSFGLAGGVETQYF
TRBV5-1	TRBJ1-5	NA	CASSRNPESNQPQHF
TRBV2	TRBJ1-2	NA	CASRPGQGGYGYTF
TRBV6-1	TRBJ1-2	NA	CATPPRGQNYGYTF
TRBV6-1	TRBJ2-1	many	CASGTLVYNEQFF
TRBV28	TRBJ1-5	NA	CASTEGEGQPQHF
TRBV18	TRBJ2-2	NA	CASSPRSVGDTGELFF
TRBV20-1	TRBJ1-2	once	CSANHYGYTF
TRBV19	TRBJ2-2	NA	CASTTRGFPGELFF
TRBV4-2	TRBJ1-1	NA	CASSVLAANTEAFF
TRBV27	TRBJ2-7	NA	CASSTFARAYEQYF
TRBV28	TRBJ2-7	NA	CASSATSGRGLYEQYF
TRBV28	TRBJ2-7	NA	CASSGANYEQYF
TRBV29-1	TRBJ2-7	NA	CSADLGTGSDEQYF
TRBV19	TRBJ1-1	NA	CASIRGKNTEAFF
TRBV12-5	TRBJ2-7	NA	CASGLVTSGTYEQYF
TRBV4-2	TRBJ1-1	NA	CASSPSGQGTEAFF
TRBV2	TRBJ1-5	NA	CASSEGQIDRQPQHF
TRBV5-1	TRBJ1-5	NA	CASSLVGDGQPQHF
TRBV7-6	TRBJ2-2	once	CASSLALEGHNTGELFF
TRBV19	TRBJ1-1	NA	CASSMLSDTEAFF
TRBV6-5	TRBJ1-1	NA	CASSYRQGVNTEAFF
TRBV6-6	TRBJ2-7	few	CASRPTSGSSYEQYF
TRBV9	TRBJ2-7	NA	CASSSGGLAGAEQYF
TRBV27	TRBJ2-7	few	CASTPNRGYGYEQYF
TRBV2	TRBJ2-3	once	CASVTGRTFGGRTDTQYF
TRBV5-1	TRBJ1-1	NA	CASRSDGNTEAFF
TRBV5-8	TRBJ2-2	NA	CASSWGGLAATGELFF